The sequence of this TCR beta chain was determined in a study of blood T cell repertoires in COVID-19. Across the study: Researchers got acute and convalescent COVID-19 samples from the United States, Italy and Spain.

TCRdb keeps only in-frame clones here, not all; method: immunoSEQ multiplex PCR. Here the sample spans tens of thousands of clones, around 88% being singletons. V was pared by 11 bases and J by 9 bases, with 16 bases of the junction left unmatched. Germline V gives CDR1 SNHLY, CDR2 FYNNEI. The CDR3 is 15 amino acids. Sequencing was carried out using peripheral blood. The gene calls are TRBV2 and TRBJ2-1, with 10 bases identical to TRBD1. The origin of this receptor is a woman aged 55 to 70 with acute or convalescent COVID-19. The DNA of the CDR3 is TGTGCCGGAGCGCGTCAGGGACAGGGGAACGGTGAGCAGTTCTTC. It yields the protein CAGARQGQGNGEQFF.